The T cell receptor (beta chain) described here comes from a study of PD-L1 blockade in urothelial cancer. For the study at large: Atezolizumab (1,200 mg intravenously every 3 weeks) began around 2014 for patients.

Sequenced by immunoSEQ multiplex PCR; TCRdb stores in-frame clones only, minus some. The sample has around 100,000 clones; roughly 90% are singletons. Germline V gene lookup returns CDR1 MDHEN and CDR2 SYDVKM. The CDR3 is made up of 15 amino acids. The V gene lost 9 bases and the J gene lost 1 base, with 16 bases spanning the gap. This clone occurred a few times. Noted time point: peripheral blood 6 weeks after treatment start. The chain links TRBV28 to TRBJ1-3; perhaps TRBD1 as D (6 bases). The clonotype comes from a man in his 60s with urothelial cancer. The specimen was PBMCs, collected around atezolizumab (anti-PD-L1) treatment. In DNA, the CDR3 is TGTGCCAGTGGGGGGGCGGATACGTCTGGAAACACCATATATTTT. Encoded protein: CASGGADTSGNTIYF.